This T cell receptor beta chain derives from a study of T cells after yellow fever vaccination. Germline V gene lookup returns CDR1 SGHRS and CDR2 YFSETQ. The CDR3 consists of 16 residues. TCRdb passed the 5' RACE reads through MiXCR, listing each CDR3 protein once. The sample shows 300,000 to 450,000 distinct CDR3 sequences, under 7.5% of them seen only once. With respect to this clonotype: One end of the junction fails to match germline, which may point to a read error.

Sequences were derived from PBMCs, sampled 5 days after the yellow fever booster vaccination. The chain links TRBV5-1 to TRBJ2-3, with 11 bases that match TRBD2. This TCR was sampled from a man aged 25-40 years who received the YFV17D yellow fever vaccine. This CDR3 is CASSFSDGGLAGLTFF. CDR3 nucleotides: TGCGCCAGCAGCTTCTCTGACGGCGGACTAGCGGGCTTGACTTTTTTT.